This TCR beta chain was profiled in a study of CD8 T cells in ankylosing spondylitis. Study-wide findings and caveats: Within ankylosing spondylitis blood, a TCR beta motif made up of several highly homologous variants appeared to be characteristic.

This clonotype has only a few counts. Its antigen is undetermined. The germline CDR1 and CDR2 sequences are SEHNR and FQNEAQ (reference sequence). The CDR3 length is 14 residues. Trimming removed 5 bases from V and 6 bases from J, with 17 bases in between. Molecular-barcoded quantitative 5'-RACE produced these TCR beta libraries. TCRdb reprocessed the 5' RACE reads with MiXCR, giving one entry per CDR3 protein. Found here are 250,000 to 350,000 distinct CDR3 sequences, around 20% of them singletons; the top ten hold approximately 3.7%. Sequenced material: blood, either unsorted or a sorted T cell fraction (not recorded which). V is TRBV7-9 and J is TRBJ2-7, with D possibly matching TRBD2 (6 bases). This TCR was recovered from a female donor with ankylosing spondylitis or in good health (not recorded which). Here the CDR3 DNA reads TGTGCCAGCAGCCTGGGGGACTTCTCGGGCGAGCAGTACTTC. Translation: CASSLGDFSGEQYF.